This TCR beta chain was identified during a study of response to subunit inactivated influenza vaccine (dated by TCRdb to about 2018). Concerning the study at large: Deep quantitative T cell receptor repertoire profiling was used in the study to track responses to a trivalent subunit inactivated influenza vaccine.

The library came from RT-PCR. Reads for this sample came from an Illumina HiSeq 2500. TCRdb handled the public reads itself, with Q25 trimming in fastp and clone calling in MiXCR, and kept productive beta chains. Entries that share a CDR3 protein sequence are merged under the most common genes and DNA. In all, the sample holds more than 550,000 distinct CDR3 sequences, and about 11% of those were seen once. Together, the top ten hold 11% of the sample. In its sample, this clonotype was seen a few times. The specificity of this receptor is unknown. There are no base qualities to consult, and no much larger clone falls within one base. Results and caveats for the whole study, not just this receptor: It was suggested by the authors that each seasonal influenza vaccination may recruit only a limited number of new T cells.

The CDR3 goes from the cysteine to the phenylalanine over 14 residues. Just the 42-base CDR3 DNA is kept, in frame starting at base 1. CDR1 is given as MNHEY and CDR2 as SVGAGI, both from the germline V gene. The junction carries 8 bases between V and J, which are trimmed by 2 bases and 1 base respectively. These sequences were also reported in another study, on T cells expressing NK-cell markers. As that second paper reports: TCR beta cDNA libraries were prepared using 5'RACE template switching, which introduced a universal primer site and unique molecular identifiers. TCR beta-chain repertoires were profiled in sorted CD3+CD56+NKG2C+, CD3+CD56+NKG2C- and CD3+CD56-NKG2C+ T-cell subsets from about 8 donors. Among the eight sequenced donors, only one was HCMV-seronegative, while the other seven were HCMV-seropositive. In several experiments an anti-gammadeltaTCR antibody was added to restrict sorting to alphabetaTCR-expressing T cells. In several donors, the dominant CD3+CD56+NKG2C+ clonotypes were found to rank among the top 10 CD8+ clonotypes and to make up roughly 1.0-7.5% of CD8+ T cells. Those dominant clonotypes were again the most abundant among CD3+CD56-NKG2C+ cells in a few donors, at roughly 25-65%. It remained unclear whether the expanded NKG2C-expressing T cell clones were specific for HCMV antigens. Randomly selected healthy volunteers, three men and five women, were used as the eight sequenced donors. To determine HCMV serostatus, a commercial ELISA kit was used to detect HCMV-specific IgG in serum. Ficoll density gradient centrifugation was used to isolate peripheral blood mononuclear cells from blood. For 5 or 6 donors, unsorted PBMC were also used to sequence bulk peripheral blood T-cell repertoires. cDNA synthesis was primed from the TCR beta constant segment, followed by two successive PCR amplification steps. Libraries were sequenced as 2 x 150 bp reads on Illumina HiSeq 2000/2500, MiSeq or NextSeq. MIGEC handled demultiplexing of the reads and grouping by UMI, while MiTCR was used to assemble and quantify clonotypes. To exclude erroneous sequences, any TCR cDNA sequence not supported by at least two reads was discarded. The tcR package was used for downstream repertoire analysis, with clonotypes matched between fractions based on CDR3 nucleotide sequence plus V segment. VDJmatch was used to annotate antigen specificity against VDJdb, with one amino acid substitution in CDR3 allowed.

This sequence was found in a man aged 45 to 65 who received an inactivated influenza vaccine. Donor details come from another sample of the same person, matched by shared clones. The chain is made from TRBV6-5 and TRBJ1-1; the D gene remains uncertain. Here the sequenced sample was PBMCs from blood, taken on the day of vaccination. The DNA sequence reads TGTGCCAGCAGTTACGCCCGCAGGAACACTGAAGCTTTCTTT. It encodes CASSYARRNTEAFF.